This T cell receptor beta chain was profiled in a study of siplizumab effects on memory and regulatory T cells. Whole-study results and caveats: The suppressive capacity of proliferating Tregs from siplizumab cultures remained unconfirmed. Some alloreactive sequences were traceable to unstimulated CD4+ memory cells, and siplizumab significantly reduced them.

This clone was detected only once. Its antigen is undetermined. Data came from immunoSEQ multiplex PCR; TCRdb stores just in-frame clones and leaves some out. The data contain 60,000 to 70,000 clones, over 70% of them singletons. The CDR3 is made up of 16 amino acids. With 3 bases removed from V and 0 bases from J, the gap between germline ends came to 9 bases. Germline lookup yields CDR1 LNHDA and CDR2 SQIVND (reference sequence). This TCR came from a human donor in good health. Sequences were obtained from Tregs sorted from blood. The J gene is TRBJ1-6, the V gene TRBV19; D unclear. CDR3 in amino acids: CASSIGLSSYNSPLHF. CDR3 bases: TGTGCCAGTAGTATTGGCCTCAGCTCCTATAATTCACCCCTCCACTTT. Looking up the rest from reference TRBV19 and TRBJ1-6 gives the full variable domain: DGGITQSPKYLFRKEGQNVTLSCEQNLNHDAMYWYRQDPGQGLRLIYYSQIVNDFQKGDIAEGYSVSREKKESFPLTVTSAQKNPTAFYLCASSIGLSSYNSPLHFGNGTRLTVT.